This T cell receptor beta chain was sequenced in a study of blood T cell repertoires in COVID-19. Turning to the study itself: COVID-19 samples, acute and convalescent, were from the United States, Italy and Spain. From T cells, B-cell-depleted T cells, or PBMCs came the material, which was cDNA or gDNA.

Under the authors' procedure: Nucleated cell counts were estimated from reference gene primer amplification. The protocol was immunoSEQ multiplex PCR, while the TCRdb copy is restricted to in-frame clones and leaves out a portion. V and J calls and clone size are as listed in that table; D and trimming were resolved from the DNA. The sample comprises over 85,000 clones, 87% of which are singletons, and 0.85% to 1.3% rests with the top ten. Specimen: peripheral blood. The clonotype was recovered from a human donor in a cohort sampled during active COVID-19.

The CDR3 bases are TGCAGCGTTGACATAGGGGGGGCTGGCGGGGAGCTGTTTTTT. Amino acids: CSVDIGGAGGELFF. The rearrangement uses TRBV29-1 and TRBJ2-2; D may be TRBD2 (7 bases). CDR1 and CDR2 (germline): SQVTM, ANQGSEA. Trimming removed 3 bases from V and 7 bases from J, with 15 bases in between. The CDR3 runs to 14 residues.